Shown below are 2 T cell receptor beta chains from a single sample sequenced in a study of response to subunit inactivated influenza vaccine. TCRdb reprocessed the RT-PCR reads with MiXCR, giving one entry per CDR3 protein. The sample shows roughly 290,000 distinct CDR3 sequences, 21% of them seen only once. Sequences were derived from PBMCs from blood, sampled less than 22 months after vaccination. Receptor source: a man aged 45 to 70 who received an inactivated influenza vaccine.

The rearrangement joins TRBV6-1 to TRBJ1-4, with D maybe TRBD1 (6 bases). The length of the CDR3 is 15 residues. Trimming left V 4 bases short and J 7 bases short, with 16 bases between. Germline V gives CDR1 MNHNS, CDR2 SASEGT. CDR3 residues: CASSGAGQGSEKLFF. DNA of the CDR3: TGTGCCAGCAGTGGTGCAGGGCAGGGGAGTGAAAAACTGTTTTTT.

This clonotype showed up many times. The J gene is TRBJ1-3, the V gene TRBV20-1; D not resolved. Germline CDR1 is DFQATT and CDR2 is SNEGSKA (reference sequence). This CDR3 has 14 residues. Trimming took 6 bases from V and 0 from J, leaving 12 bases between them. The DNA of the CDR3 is TGCAGTGCCCGGACCGACTACTCTGGAAACACCATATATTTT. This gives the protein CSARTDYSGNTIYF.